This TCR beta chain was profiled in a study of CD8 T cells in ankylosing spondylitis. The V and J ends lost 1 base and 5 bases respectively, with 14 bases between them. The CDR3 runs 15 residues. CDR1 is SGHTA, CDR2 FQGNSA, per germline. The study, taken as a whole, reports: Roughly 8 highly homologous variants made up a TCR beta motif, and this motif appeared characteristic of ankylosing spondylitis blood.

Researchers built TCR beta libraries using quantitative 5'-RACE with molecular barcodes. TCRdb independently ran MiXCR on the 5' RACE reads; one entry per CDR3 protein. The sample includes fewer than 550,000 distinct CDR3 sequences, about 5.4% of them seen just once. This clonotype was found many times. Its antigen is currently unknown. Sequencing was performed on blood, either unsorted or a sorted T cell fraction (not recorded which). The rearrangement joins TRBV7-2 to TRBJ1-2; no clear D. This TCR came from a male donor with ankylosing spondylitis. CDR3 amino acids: CASSLELLGGYGYTF. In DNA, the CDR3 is TGTGCCAGCAGCTTAGAGTTGCTGGGTGGATATGGCTACACCTTC.